Given below is one T cell receptor (beta chain) in context. Its antigen is not known. Profiling relied on immunoSEQ multiplex PCR, and the TCRdb table lists in-frame clones only, not all of them. The sample lists about 280,000 clones, approximately 87% occurring once. Germline lookup yields CDR1 SGHVS and CDR2 FQNEAQ. Germline trimming cut 4 bases from V and 10 bases from J; bases unmatched to any gene: 7. CDR3 size: 14 residues. These data originate in a study of cytomegalovirus exposure and HLA in healthy donors. Study-wide points: Accounts indicate the classifier identified cytomegalovirus status with strong specificity and sensitivity. The study designated 150 or so TCR beta chains cytomegalovirus-associated.

The chain recombines TRBV7-8 with TRBJ1-6, with 7 bases that match TRBD1. The receptor's source is a woman aged 18 to 35 in good health and CMV-seronegative. The sample consisted of PBMCs. CDR3 sequence (DNA): TGTGCCAGCAGCTACATACAGGGGAACTCACCCCTCCACTTT. It encodes CASSYIQGNSPLHF.